The 26 T cell receptor beta chains below were found in one sample sequenced in a study of cytomegalovirus exposure and HLA in healthy donors. The PCR contained 60 Vbeta and 13 Jbeta primers. The data were produced by immunoSEQ multiplex PCR, yet TCRdb's version contains in-frame clones alone and is incomplete. The sample records about 110,000 clones, around 77% being singletons. Sequencing input: PBMCs. These receptors came from a male donor in good health and CMV-seronegative.

The V call is TRBV6-5, the J call TRBJ2-7; possible D gene TRBD1, 5 bases. Trimming left V 2 bases short and J 4 bases short, with 18 bases between. The V gene's germline CDR1 is MNHEY and CDR2 SVGAGI. CDR3 length: 16 amino acids. DNA of the CDR3: TGTGCCAGCAGTTACAGGCTCCTGGAACAGGATTACGAGCAGTACTTC. Its translation is CASSYRLLEQDYEQYF.

The V and J genes are TRBV30 and TRBJ2-5; the match to TRBD2 covers 9 bases. The closer fit of TRBJ2-7 to the DNA end suggests the J call may be wrong. The CDR3 extends over 13 amino acids. Looked up from germline, CDR1 is GTSNPN and CDR2 is SVGIG (reference sequence). The CDR3: CAWSVLAGSEQYF. Here the CDR3 DNA reads TGTGCCTGGAGTGTTCTAGCGGGGAGCGAGCAGTACTTC.

The chain combines TRBV5-1 with TRBJ2-1, with 8 positions matching TRBD2. Unmatched junction bases numbered 9, after V lost 0 bases and J lost 10 bases. Germline CDR1 reads SGHRS; CDR2 reads YFSETQ. The CDR3 contains 15 residues. As DNA, the CDR3 is TGCGCCAGCAGCTTGGCTGCGGGAGGATTGAGGGAGCAGTTCTTC. Protein: CASSLAAGGLREQFF.

V gene TRBV5-1 combines with J gene TRBJ2-7, with a possible D match to TRBD2 (6 bases). The V end lost 0 bases, the J end lost 5 bases, and 9 bases lay between the germline ends. Germline values: CDR1 SGHRS, CDR2 YFSETQ. This CDR3 has 13 amino acids. CDR3 nucleotides: TGCGCCAGCAGCTTGGCTAGCGCTAACGAGCAGTACTTC. Translating gives CASSLASANEQYF.

The J gene is TRBJ2-2, the V gene TRBV5-1; perhaps TRBD1 as D (5 bases). Germline values: CDR1 SGHRS, CDR2 YFSETQ. The CDR3 spans 15 residues. Trimming pared 1 base from V and 3 bases from J, leaving 10 bases between. Written as DNA, the CDR3 is TGCGCCAGCAGCTTGACAGGTCAGGACACCGGGGAGCTGTTTTTT. This gives the protein CASSLTGQDTGELFF.

This chain links TRBV25-1 with TRBJ2-7, with a weak D call TRBD1 (5 bases). This CDR3 is built from 13 residues. Between the trimmed V and J ends, which lost 7 bases and 3 bases, there was a span of 13 bases. Germline lookup yields CDR1 MGHDK and CDR2 SYGVNS. Here the CDR3 reads CASTPAGYYEQYF. The CDR3 nucleotides are TGTGCCAGCACCCCGGCAGGGTACTACGAGCAGTACTTC.

The genes are TRBV27 and TRBJ1-1; D not resolved. V was pared by 3 bases and J by 0 bases, with 11 bases between. The CDR3 is made up of 15 amino acids. The germline CDR1 and CDR2 sequences are MNHEY and SMNVEV (reference sequence). DNA for the CDR3: TGTGCCAGCAGTTTGATAAGTGGCATGAACACTGAAGCTTTCTTT. It encodes CASSLISGMNTEAFF.

This rearrangement joins TRBV6-5 to TRBJ1-1; possible D gene TRBD1, 6 bases. This CDR3 has 14 residues. The V and J ends lost 2 bases and 1 base respectively, with 8 bases between them. Germline V gene lookup returns CDR1 MNHEY and CDR2 SVGAGI. The CDR3 here is CASSYRGRNTEAFF. The CDR3 DNA is TGTGCCAGCAGTTACAGGGGGAGGAACACTGAAGCTTTCTTT.

The V gene is TRBV25-1, the J gene TRBJ1-1; D is unclear. CDR3 size: 14 residues. V was cut by 2 bases and J by 4 bases, with 11 bases left in between. Germline V gene sequence: CDR1 MGHDK, CDR2 SYGVNS. The CDR3 DNA follows: TGTGCCAGCAGTGAACGAAGCGTTGGCACTGAAGCTTTCTTT. It encodes CASSERSVGTEAFF.

In this sample, this clone turned up a few times. The gene calls are TRBV6-5 and TRBJ2-7; TRBD2 matches at 13 bases. Trimming took 6 bases from V and 6 from J; bases not matched to a gene: 8. In germline, CDR1 is MNHEY, CDR2 SVGAGI. CDR3 length: 15 amino acids. The CDR3 sequence: CASSLRTSGSSEQYF. The CDR3 coding sequence is TGTGCCAGCAGCCTACGGACTAGCGGGAGTTCCGAGCAGTACTTC.

This chain links TRBV7-6 with TRBJ1-4, with TRBD1 matching over 8 bases. Germline CDR1 SGHVS, CDR2 FNYEAQ. The CDR3 spans 15 residues. V lost 5 bases and J lost 10; bases outside the gene matches: 12. The CDR3 DNA sequence: TGTGCCAGCAGCCCCGGACAGGGAAGGTCTGGAAAACTGTTTTTT. This sequence encodes CASSPGQGRSGKLFF.

This clone has only one observation. The rearrangement joins TRBV2 to TRBJ2-7; perhaps TRBD1 as D (5 bases). V lost 5 bases and J 6 bases, leaving 11 bases between the germline ends. Germline V gene lookup returns CDR1 SNHLY and CDR2 FYNNEI. This CDR3 has 12 residues. The chain's CDR3 is CASSRQISEQYF. The CDR3 DNA reads as TGTGCCAGCAGTCGACAGATATCCGAGCAGTACTTC. The whole variable domain, remainder taken from reference TRBV2 and TRBJ2-7, is EPEVTQTPSHQVTQMGQEVILRCVPISNHLYFYWYRQILGQKVEFLVSFYNNEISEKSEIFDDQFSVERPDGSNFTLKIRSTKLEDSAMYFCASSRQISEQYFGPGTRLTVT.

The chain employs TRBV6-5 and TRBJ2-2; D gene unclear. V was trimmed by 2 bases and J by 10 bases, leaving 14 bases between them. CDR3 length: 14 amino acids. Germline CDR1 and CDR2: MNHEY and SVGAGI. CDR3 DNA: TGTGCCAGCAGTTACGATCGGAGATCCCCGGAGCTGTTTTTT. Translated, it gives CASSYDRRSPELFF.

The chain is built from TRBV5-1 and TRBJ1-2, with D perhaps TRBD1 (6 bases). This CDR3 contains 17 residues. Germline loops: CDR1 SGHRS, CDR2 YFSETQ. V was pared by 0 bases and J by 2 bases, with 17 bases between. CDR3 amino acids: CASSLEGGAIRNYGYTF. In DNA, the CDR3 is TGCGCCAGCAGCTTGGAAGGGGGGGCAATACGGAACTATGGCTACACCTTC.

The genes are TRBV29-1 and TRBJ1-1; D is unclear. The CDR3 contains 12 residues. Trimming took off 6 bases at V and 10 bases at J, with 18 bases between the two ends. Germline V CDR1 and CDR2: SQVTM, ANQGSEA. In DNA, the CDR3 is TGCAGCGTCATCCGGGAAGAATTGGGAGCTTTCTTT. As protein: CSVIREELGAFF.

The chain recombines TRBV29-1 with TRBJ1-2, with 12 bases that match TRBD1. The CDR3 extends over 13 amino acids. Germline assignment: CDR1 SQVTM and CDR2 ANQGSEA. Trimming at V came to 6 bases and at J to 5 bases, leaving 4 bases not matched to a gene. The CDR3: CSVRGQGAYGYTF. In DNA form, the CDR3 reads TGCAGCGTACGGGGACAGGGGGCATATGGCTACACCTTC.

This chain joins TRBV10-1 and TRBJ2-1; 13 bases fit TRBD2. The germline V gene has CDR1 WNHNN and CDR2 SYGVQD (reference sequence). This CDR3 contains 15 residues. The V segment lost 6 bases and the J segment 7 bases; nucleotides outside the gene matches: 6. CDR3 in amino acids: CASSPLAGGKNEQFF. CDR3 DNA: TGCGCCAGCAGCCCACTAGCGGGAGGGAAAAATGAGCAGTTCTTC.

Details on this clone: Germline and junction disagree at one end, which may indicate a read error. The chain couples TRBV30 to TRBJ1-1, with D hard to call. From germline, CDR1 is GTSNPN and CDR2 SVGIG (reference sequence). This CDR3 contains 11 residues. CDR3 coding DNA: TGTGCCTGGAGTAGCGCGTTCATCGCGTCCTTT. It translates to CAWSSAFIASF.

The genes are TRBV7-9 and TRBJ1-1; 11 bases align to TRBD1. J lost 6 bases, V lost 4 bases, and 13 bases had no gene match. Germline values: CDR1 SEHNR, CDR2 FQNEAQ (reference sequence). The CDR3 spans 17 residues. The CDR3 loop is CASSYVPGQGEGAEAFF. The CDR3 coding sequence is TGTGCCAGCAGCTACGTCCCGGGACAGGGGGAAGGGGCTGAAGCTTTCTTT.

The rearrangement joins TRBV5-1 to TRBJ2-2; TRBD2 matches at 9 bases. The V and J ends lost 3 bases and 6 bases, in that order; junction bases with no gene match: 6. This CDR3 region has 15 residues. Germline loops: CDR1 SGHRS, CDR2 YFSETQ. The CDR3 DNA follows: TGCGCCAGCAGCTGGGGGGGACTAGCCCCCGGGGAGCTGTTTTTT. Translating it yields CASSWGGLAPGELFF.

A note on this clone: In the same sample, other DNA sequences code for this CDR3. CDR3 DNA sequence: TGTGCCAGCAGTGTCCAGGGGGGTCAGCCCCAGCATTTT. Amino acid sequence: CASSVQGGQPQHF. The rearrangement links TRBV2 to TRBJ1-5; 7 bases are shared with TRBD1. The CDR3 loop spans 13 amino acids. Trimming at V came to 4 bases and at J to 6 bases, leaving 3 bases not matched to a gene. Germline-derived CDR1 and CDR2 are SNHLY and FYNNEI.

The chain couples TRBV2 to TRBJ1-3; TRBD1 matches 7 bases. V lost 2 bases, J lost 2 bases, and 3 bases stayed unmatched. This CDR3 spans 15 amino acids. Germline CDR1 reads SNHLY; CDR2 reads FYNNEI. For the CDR3, the DNA is TGTGCCAGCAGTGAATATGGGACAGCTGGAAACACCATATATTTT. Protein sequence: CASSEYGTAGNTIYF.

The chain links TRBV29-1 to TRBJ1-2, with 7 bases lining up with TRBD1. The CDR3 consists of 13 residues. The V gene end was trimmed by 8 bases and the J gene end by 2 bases; junction bases not matched to a gene: 8. The germline CDR1 and CDR2 sequences are SQVTM and ANQGSEA. CDR3 protein: CSMRGQVNYGYTF. In nucleotides, the CDR3 is TGCAGCATGCGAGGACAGGTGAACTATGGCTACACCTTC.

A word on this clone: At one of its ends the junction is not consistent with the germline gene, which may arise from a read error. V gene TRBV2 combines with J gene TRBJ2-7; 8 positions match TRBD1. Germline V gene lookup returns CDR1 SNHLY and CDR2 FYNNEI. This CDR3 region has 15 residues. The CDR3 loop reads CASSADRVGVSGGVF. For the CDR3, the DNA is TGTGCCAGCAGTGCCGACAGGGTTGGAGTATCAGGGGGCGTCTTC.

The chain couples TRBV5-1 to TRBJ1-1; 7 nucleotides match TRBD1. Germline V lookup: CDR1 SGHRS, CDR2 YFSETQ. The CDR3 runs 16 residues. The V and J ends lost 5 bases and 1 base, in that order; junction bases with no gene match: 11. The CDR3 DNA sequence: TGCGCCAGCAGTTGGGTTCCGACAGGGTCGAACACTGAAGCTTTCTTT. It specifies CASSWVPTGSNTEAFF.

The genes are TRBV27 and TRBJ1-5; 10 bases are a match to TRBD1. CDR1 and CDR2 (germline): MNHEY, SMNVEV (reference sequence). The CDR3 contains 16 residues. V lost 0 bases to trimming and J lost 1 base; unmatched junction nucleotides: 0. The CDR3 protein is CASSLSGQGSNQPQHF. The CDR3 DNA reads TGTGCCAGCAGTTTATCGGGACAGGGGAGCAATCAGCCCCAGCATTTT.